Given below is one T cell receptor beta chain in context. This clone was detected only a few times. This receptor's antigen is unknown. No much larger clone exists at a distance of one base, and base qualities are not known. This record comes from a study of blood T cell repertoires in COVID-19 (dated by TCRdb to the early 2020s). Study-wide context: Collaborator samples came from the United States, Italy and Spain and covered acute and convalescent phases of COVID-19. The material from the prospective study consisted of cDNA or gDNA derived from T cells, B-cell-depleted T cells, or PBMCs. The dataset comprised deeply sampled blood TCRbeta repertoires from subjects exposed to, actively infected with, or recovered from COVID-19. The repertoires were released in a freely available public database intended as a resource for research on the immune response to SARS-CoV-2. The samples were drawn from two sources: the first 160 participants of the ongoing ImmuneRACE study, and over 1,000 subjects contributed by 6 global collaborators. A de-identified subject ID, COVID-19 status, age in years and sex were almost always included in the sample metadata. Where available, HLA class I and class II types were taken from metadata supplied by the sample provider and were not determined by assay-based typing. The paper as a whole reports these results and caveats: Clinical and demographic metadata were provided uncurated, with the amount varying by source and participant.

As encoded in the germline V gene, CDR1 is SGDLS while CDR2 is YYNGEE. CDR3 length: 19 amino acids, cysteine to phenylalanine. The DNA shown is the 57-base CDR3, in frame from base 1. V has 0 bases trimmed and J has 2 bases trimmed; junction bases matching no gene number 9. Collaborating institutions collected whole blood in K2EDTA tubes following their own protocols. For TCRbeta analysis, collaborators shipped samples in one of three forms: frozen whole blood, isolated PBMCs, or DNA extracted from either of those sample types. The immunoSEQ Assay, a bias-controlled multiplex PCR, was used to amplify TCRbeta CDR3 regions from genomic DNA. In the source study's methods: Within the assay, amplification of reference gene primers was used to estimate how many nucleated cells each sample contained. To quantify the absolute abundance of each unique TCRbeta CDR3 rearrangement, sequence reads were collapsed and filtered. For each sample, productive Simpson clonality was calculated as the square root of Simpson's diversity index over productive rearrangements. TCRdb retrieved this table from immuneACCESS and kept in-frame rearrangements only. Not all clones are present; in checked studies, unresolved V genes account for under half, and no reason is known for the remainder. Clone size and V and J calls were adopted from that table, with D and trimming inferred from the DNA. The sample table lists roughly 170,000 clones, roughly 90% of them with a count of one. The ten most abundant clones make up less than 25% of the sample.

The clonotype originates from a man aged 65-85 years with active or convalescent COVID-19. Specimen: peripheral blood. The chain employs TRBV9 and TRBJ2-6; TRBD1 lines up with 9 middle nucleotides. The nucleotide sequence is TGTGCCAGCAGCGTAGCCGCCGGGACAGGGAATCCTGGGGCCAACGTCCTGACTTTC. This codes for CASSVAAGTGNPGANVLTF. The CDR3 plus the reference TRBV9 and TRBJ2-6 genes for the other parts give the full variable domain: DSGVTQTPKHLITATGQRVTLRCSPRSGDLSVYWYQQSLDQGLQFLIQYYNGEERAKGNILERFSAQQFPDLHSELNLSSLELGDSALYFCASSVAAGTGNPGANVLTFGAGSRLTVL.